This T cell receptor beta chain came from a study of CD8 T cells in acute hepatitis C reinfection. The CDR3 is 15 residues long. Germline V CDR1 and CDR2: SQVTM, ANQGSEA. V dropped 1 base and J dropped 5 bases, with 18 bases sitting between them. Indicated time point: naive CD8 control sorted from an acute-time-point sample. The protocol was immunoSEQ multiplex PCR, while the TCRdb copy is restricted to in-frame clones and leaves out a portion. The sample consists of 30,000 to 45,000 clones, 70% to 90% of them appearing once. Specimen: naive CD8+ T cells from PBMCs. This clonotype was sampled from a woman aged 18-29 years who spontaneously cleared hepatitis C infection. The V call is TRBV29-1, the J call TRBJ2-7, with D perhaps TRBD2 (7 bases). CDR3 amino acids: CSVEVGGAPQDEQYF. The CDR3 DNA reads as TGCAGCGTTGAAGTGGGGGGGGCTCCTCAGGACGAGCAGTACTTC.